This T cell receptor beta chain was identified during a study of OX40 agonist ivuxolimab in advanced cancers. Only in-frame clones appear in the TCRdb table, and some are missing; sequencing was by immunoSEQ multiplex PCR. The sample has tens of thousands of clones, almost 90% seen once. Germline V gene data show CDR1 as SGHRS and CDR2 as YFSETQ. The CDR3 consists of 13 residues. The investigators sampled blood at baseline, at cycle 4 day 1, and at cycle 7 day 1. The study's findings and limits: Dose levels from 0.1 to 3.0 mg/kg saw CD4+ and CD8+ blood T cells expand clonally by week 6.

About this clone: Its matching antigen is unknown.

Sequenced here: CD4+ or CD8+ T cells sorted from blood, sampled in a trial of the OX40 agonist ivuxolimab. The clonotype comes from an adult with an advanced solid tumor such as melanoma, head and neck, liver or kidney cancer. J is TRBJ2-5 and V is TRBV5-1; 7 bases align to TRBD2. Near its end, the DNA agrees better with TRBJ2-7, so the J call may be wrong. The CDR3 coding sequence is TGCGCCAGCAGCGAGGGGACTAACTACGAGCAGTACTTC. Its translation is CASSEGTNYEQYF.